This paragraph reports one T cell receptor (beta chain). There is no known antigen for this receptor. Per-nucleotide qualities are absent, and no much larger clonotype sits a single base away. V and J lose 9 bases and 0 bases, and a span of 12 bases separates them. CDR3 length: 13 amino acids, cysteine to phenylalanine. Only CDR3 DNA is held: 39 bases, read in frame from base 1. As encoded in the germline V gene (reference sequence), CDR1 is LNHDA while CDR2 is SQIVND. The sample comes from a study of blood T cell repertoires in COVID-19 (dated by TCRdb to 2019 to 2021). Background for the entire study: Collaborator samples came from the United States, Italy and Spain and covered acute and convalescent phases of COVID-19. Where available, HLA class I and class II types were obtained from metadata supplied by the sample provider rather than from assay-based typing. The dataset comprised deeply sampled blood TCRbeta repertoires from subjects exposed to, actively infected with, or recovered from COVID-19. Samples were obtained from the ongoing ImmuneRACE study (first 160 participants) and from 1,254 subjects provided by 6 global collaborators. The repertoires were made available in a free public database intended to serve as a resource for research on the immune response to SARS-CoV-2. The prospective study material was composed of cDNA or gDNA derived from T cells, B-cell-depleted T cells, or PBMCs. Sample metadata almost always included a de-identified subject ID, COVID-19 status, age in years and sex. Broad study findings and their caveats: Clinical and demographic metadata were provided uncurated, with the amount varying by source and participant.

TCRbeta CDR3 regions were amplified from genomic DNA using the immunoSEQ Assay, a bias-controlled multiplex PCR. In the paper's pipeline: The number of nucleated cells in each sample was estimated from the amplification of reference gene primers within the assay. To quantify the absolute abundance of each unique TCRbeta CDR3 rearrangement, sequence reads were collapsed and filtered. For each sample, productive Simpson clonality was calculated as the square root of Simpson's diversity index over productive rearrangements. TCRdb mirrors the immuneACCESS table, restricted to in-frame sequences. Some clones are absent from its copies; in checked studies, under half trace to an unresolved V gene, and the reason for the others is unknown. That table furnishes V, J and clone size, whereas the DNA furnished D and trimming. This sample lists some 64,000 clones; around 77% were detected once. About a fifth of the sample is held by the ten biggest clonotypes.

The collaborating institutions used their own protocols to collect whole blood in K2EDTA tubes. For TCRbeta analysis, collaborators shipped samples in one of three forms: frozen whole blood, isolated PBMCs, or DNA extracted from either of those sample types. The clonotype was recovered from an elderly man with active or convalescent COVID-19. The chain was built from TRBV19 and TRBJ2-7, with a weak D call of TRBD1 (6 bases match). The sequenced sample was peripheral blood. Here the CDR3 is given as CASRDIISYEQYF. The bases read TGTGCCAGCCGGGACATAATCTCCTACGAGCAGTACTTC.